This T cell receptor (beta chain) was recorded in a study of T-cell reconstitution after alpha-beta-depleted transplantation in children. This clonotype appeared a few times. V dropped 5 bases and J dropped 1; count of bases not matched to a gene: 0. The germline V gene encodes CDR1 LGHDT and CDR2 YNNKEL (reference sequence). The CDR3 consists of 14 residues. It was with unique molecular identifiers that the TCRbeta library was prepared. TCRdb itself ran the PCR reads through MiXCR, one entry per CDR3 protein. This sample has a few hundred thousand distinct CDR3 sequences, with around 46% found just once.

This sequence joins TRBV3-1 and TRBJ2-4; 9 bases are a match to TRBD1. The source is a girl aged 2 to 10 with aplastic anemia, due to receive a stem cell transplant. This specimen was PBMCs, taken before TCRalphabeta/CD19-depleted stem cell transplant. CDR3 in amino acids: CASSDRGAKNIQYF. CDR3 coding DNA: TGTGCCAGCAGCGACAGGGGGGCCAAAAACATTCAGTACTTC.